This T cell receptor (beta chain) stems from a study of technical replicates of blood from a handful of donors. This CDR3 contains 16 residues. Germline CDR1 and CDR2: SGHDT and YYEEEE. The germline V and J ends were trimmed by 0 bases and 4 bases, with 13 bases remaining between them. Data came from immunoSEQ multiplex PCR; TCRdb stores just in-frame clones and leaves some out. The table shows about 85,000 clones, with 90% to 95% occurring only once. The chain joins TRBV5-6 to TRBJ2-2, with a tentative D call TRBD2 (5 bases). This clonotype was obtained from a human donor in good health. Sequenced sample: T cells isolated from PBMCs. The CDR3 here is CASSLGLGDATGELFF. Written as DNA, the CDR3 is TGTGCCAGCAGCTTGGGACTGGGAGATGCCACCGGGGAGCTGTTTTTT.